This T cell receptor beta chain was captured by sequencing in a study of response to subunit inactivated influenza vaccine. Whole-study results and caveats: It was suggested by the authors that few new T cells are recruited by each seasonal influenza vaccination.

The CDR3 sequence is 14 residues long. The germline gives CDR1 KGHDR, CDR2 SFDVKD. The germline V and J ends were trimmed by 8 bases and 4 bases, with 13 bases remaining between them. In this sample, this clonotype turned up a few times. Its antigen is undetermined. TCRdb ran MiXCR on the RT-PCR reads and lists one entry per CDR3 protein. The sample contains about 700,000 distinct CDR3 sequences, around 14% of which appear only once. Sequences were derived from PBMCs from blood, sampled 14 days before vaccination. The TCR sequence derives from a man between 45 and 60 years old who received an inactivated influenza vaccine. The chain recombines TRBV24-1 with TRBJ2-2, with a tentative D call TRBD1 (5 bases). The CDR3 DNA sequence: TGTGCCACCACAGCAGGGTCGGTCACCGGGGAGCTGTTTTTT. It yields the protein CATTAGSVTGELFF.